The clone carrying this T cell receptor beta chain was counted many times. Its antigen is not identified. TCRdb fed the reads into MiXCR, producing one record per CDR3 protein. The sample yields under 350,000 distinct CDR3 sequences, more than 9% seen once. The record originates from a study of T cell repertoires in cytomegalovirus infection. Study context: A matching HLA type, together with CMV infection, was signaled by public TCR beta signatures. Study results and caveats: Cumulative public TCR beta family frequency identified CMV carriers with the relevant HLA. The study found HLA-C-restricted CMV-specific TCR beta clonotypes dominating the ex vivo response.

The germline CDR1 and CDR2 sequences are LGHNA and YSLEER. The CDR3 is 17 residues long. With 0 bases clipped from V and 5 bases from J, the junction kept 6 bases outside the gene matches. This TCR was sampled from a human donor in good health (CMV status not recorded). Some clones in this sample may be carry-over from other donors' samples. The chain carries TRBV4-3 and TRBJ2-2, with 10 nucleotides matching TRBD2. Material: PBMCs. The CDR3 DNA reads TGCGCCAGCAGCCAAGATCCTAGCGGGGGCGGAACCGGGGAGCTGTTTTTT. As protein: CASSQDPSGGGTGELFF.